This passage covers 2 T cell receptor beta chains from one sample sequenced in a study of shared clonotypes between healthy human individuals. Here immunoSEQ multiplex PCR was the method, and the copy in TCRdb shows in-frame clones only, minus some. The sample includes roughly 520,000 clones, approximately 94% seen only once; the top ten take 0.055% to 0.075%. The sequenced sample consisted of naive CD4+ T cells sorted from blood. Subset denoted: CD45RA+ positively selected. The origin of the receptors is a woman in her 30s in good health.

The J gene is TRBJ2-1, the V gene TRBV4-2; 9 bases match TRBD2. V shed 0 bases and J 5 bases; nucleotides not matched to a gene: 11. Per the germline V gene, CDR1 is LGHNA and CDR2 is YNFKEQ. The CDR3 has 18 residues. CDR3 bases: TGTGCCAGCAGCCAAGATCTATCGGGGCTAGCGGGAAACAATGAGCAGTTCTTC. Protein product: CASSQDLSGLAGNNEQFF.

The chain employs TRBV2 and TRBJ2-7; D uncertain. The CDR3 sequence is 13 residues long. Germline-derived CDR1 and CDR2 are SNHLY and FYNNEI. V lost 5 bases to trimming and J lost 1 base, with 9 bases between them. The CDR3 DNA reads TGTGCCAGCAGTAAGGACGGTTCCTACGAGCAGTACTTC. Translation gives CASSKDGSYEQYF. The full variable domain, rest sourced from reference TRBV2 and TRBJ2-7, is EPEVTQTPSHQVTQMGQEVILRCVPISNHLYFYWYRQILGQKVEFLVSFYNNEISEKSEIFDDQFSVERPDGSNFTLKIRSTKLEDSAMYFCASSKDGSYEQYFGPGTRLTVT.